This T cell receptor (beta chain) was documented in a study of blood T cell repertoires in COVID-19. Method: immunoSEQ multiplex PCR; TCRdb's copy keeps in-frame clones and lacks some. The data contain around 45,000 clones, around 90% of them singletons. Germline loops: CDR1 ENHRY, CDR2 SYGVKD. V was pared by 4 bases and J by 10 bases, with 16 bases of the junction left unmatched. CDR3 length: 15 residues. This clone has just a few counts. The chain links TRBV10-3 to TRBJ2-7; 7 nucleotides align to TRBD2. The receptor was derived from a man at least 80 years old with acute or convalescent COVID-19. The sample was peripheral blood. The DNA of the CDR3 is TGTGCCATCAGTGCTCCCTCAGCCCCGGGGAGGGGCCAGTACTTC. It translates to CAISAPSAPGRGQYF.